The 17 T cell receptor beta chains below come from one sample, sequenced in a study of radiotherapy plus CTLA-4 blockade in lung cancer (dated 2018 in TCRdb). The library was prepared using the immunoSEQ multiplex PCR assay. TCRdb mirrors the immuneACCESS table, restricted to in-frame sequences. Some clones are absent from its copies; in checked studies, under half trace to an unresolved V gene, and the reason for the others is unknown. For this sample there are about 120,000 clones; 75% to 80% appear just once. About 5% of the sample rests with the top ten. The sample here was peripheral blood, taken from a patient treated with radiotherapy plus ipilimumab. These TCRs come from a human donor with non-small cell lung cancer who had a partial response to radiotherapy plus ipilimumab.

The V gene is TRBV29-1, the J gene TRBJ1-1; D might be TRBD1 (6 bases). CDR3 length equals 13 residues. Trimming removed 7 bases at V and 1 base at J, with 13 bases between. Germline-derived CDR1 and CDR2 are SQVTM and ANQGSEA. CDR3 sequence (DNA): TGCAGCGCCCAACAGGGTAGGAACACTGAAGCTTTCTTT. It specifies CSAQQGRNTEAFF. Drawing the rest from reference TRBV29-1 and TRBJ1-1, the complete variable domain is SAVISQKPSRDICQRGTSLTIQCQVDSQVTMMFWYRQQPGQSLTLIATANQGSEATYESGFVIDKFPISRPNLTFSTLTVSNMSPEDSSIYLCSAQQGRNTEAFFGQGTRLTVV.

This rearrangement joins TRBV27 to TRBJ1-5; 9 bases match TRBD1. CDR1 and CDR2 from the germline V gene are MNHEY and SMNVEV (reference sequence). V shed 6 bases and J 7 bases; nucleotides not matched to a gene: 22. CDR3 length: 19 amino acids. CDR3 in DNA: TGTGCCAGCAGCCCTCTTACGTTGGGTACGGGACAGGGATTCCAGCCCCAGCATTTT. Residues: CASSPLTLGTGQGFQPQHF.

This clone was counted a few times. The CDR3 region is CASSQVSTSGDEKLFF. The CDR3 DNA follows: TGTGCCAGCAGCCAAGTGAGTACTTCAGGGGATGAAAAACTGTTTTTT. The V and J genes are TRBV5-4 and TRBJ1-4, with D possibly TRBD1 on 6 matching bases. Trimming cost V 4 bases and J 6 bases, with 19 bases left between them. This CDR3 is 16 amino acids long. CDR1 and CDR2 from the germline V gene are SGHNT and YYREEE (reference sequence).

This sequence joins TRBV4-3 and TRBJ1-6; D may be TRBD1 (6 bases). V was clipped by 4 bases and J by 7 bases, with 17 bases between them. The CDR3 runs to 16 residues. CDR1 and CDR2 from the germline V gene are LGHNA and YSLEER. The CDR3 bases are TGCGCCAGCAGCCTATCGACAGGAACAAGAAATTCACCCCTCCACTTT. Amino acids: CASSLSTGTRNSPLHF.

The CDR3 spells CASRSSGRTYNEQFF. Here the CDR3 DNA reads TGTGCCAGCAGGTCTAGCGGGAGAACCTACAATGAGCAGTTCTTC. The chain carries TRBV6-5 and TRBJ2-1, with 10 nucleotides matching TRBD2. From germline, CDR1 is MNHEY and CDR2 SVGAGI. This CDR3 has 15 residues. The V and J ends lost 6 bases and 2 bases, in that order; junction bases with no gene match: 4.

In its sample, this clone was seen a few times. The chain employs TRBV6-1 and TRBJ1-2, with 9 positions matching TRBD1. V was pared by 8 bases and J by 8 bases, with 3 bases of the junction left unmatched. The CDR3 is made up of 11 amino acids. The germline gives CDR1 MNHNS, CDR2 SASEGT. The CDR3 DNA is TGTGCCAGCCGGACAGGGGACGGCTACACCTTC. Its translation is CASRTGDGYTF.

The chain links TRBV30 to TRBJ2-4; possible D gene TRBD2, 6 bases. The CDR3 is made up of 11 amino acids. Germline CDR1 is GTSNPN and CDR2 is SVGIG (reference sequence). V was pared by 3 bases and J by 8 bases, with 8 bases between. The CDR3 protein is CAWSSGDIQYF. The DNA of the CDR3 is TGTGCCTGGAGCTCGGGGGACATTCAGTACTTC.

The chain has TRBV19 and TRBJ1-3, with a weak D call TRBD1 (6 bases). Deletions cut 8 bases from V and 1 base from J, with 18 bases between. The CDR3 sequence is 16 residues long. CDR1 and CDR2 from the germline V gene are LNHDA and SQIVND (reference sequence). In DNA form, the CDR3 reads TGTGCCAGTGGTACTCAGGGGTCTGCTTCTGGAAACACCATATATTTT. Its protein is CASGTQGSASGNTIYF.

The chain links TRBV27 to TRBJ2-5; D remains ambiguous. Looked up from germline, CDR1 is MNHEY and CDR2 is SMNVEV (reference sequence). CDR3 size: 14 residues. The V end lost 6 bases, the J end lost 5 bases, and 16 bases lay between the germline ends. The CDR3 reads CASRSNPNEETQYF. In DNA form, the CDR3 reads TGTGCCAGCAGGTCTAATCCAAACGAGGAGACCCAGTACTTC.

The chain carries TRBV28 and TRBJ1-4; 7 bases map to TRBD1. V shed 4 bases and J 13 bases; nucleotides not matched to a gene: 12. This CDR3 region has 14 residues. Germline assignment: CDR1 MDHEN and CDR2 SYDVKM. The DNA for the CDR3 is TGTGCCAGCAGTTCCGGGACAGCGACCTACGCACTGTTTTTT. Protein: CASSSGTATYALFF.

The rearrangement uses TRBV28 and TRBJ2-6; no firm D call. Germline-derived CDR1 and CDR2 are MDHEN and SYDVKM. The CDR3 sequence is 14 residues long. V was pared by 3 bases and J by 1 base, with 4 bases between. The chain's CDR3 is CASSFLSGANVLTF. CDR3 nucleotides: TGTGCCAGCAGTTTTCTGTCTGGGGCCAACGTCCTGACTTTC.

The chain combines TRBV28 with TRBJ1-5, with no clear D. The V and J ends lost 7 bases and 0 bases respectively, with 13 bases between them. This CDR3 spans 15 amino acids. Germline V lookup: CDR1 MDHEN, CDR2 SYDVKM. In DNA form, the CDR3 reads TGTGCCAGCAAAATCAATGGAGATAGCAATCAGCCCCAGCATTTT. Translation: CASKINGDSNQPQHF. The entire variable domain, with the rest obtained from reference TRBV28 and TRBJ1-5, is as follows: DVKVTQSSRYLVKRTGEKVFLECVQDMDHENMFWYRQDPGLGLRLIYFSYDVKMKEKGDIPEGYSVSREKKERFSLILESASTNQTSMYLCASKINGDSNQPQHFGDGTRLSIL.

The rearrangement joins TRBV7-9 to TRBJ1-6; 7 nucleotides line up with TRBD1. The ends lost 0 bases at V and 9 bases at J; junction bases unmatched: 8. This CDR3 has 16 amino acids. Germline CDR1 reads SEHNR; CDR2 reads FQNEAQ (reference sequence). CDR3 nucleotides: TGTGCCAGCAGCTTAGCCGGAGGGGGCCTACTTTCACCCCTCCACTTT. Translated, it gives CASSLAGGGLLSPLHF.

The J gene is TRBJ2-3, the V gene TRBV20-1, with no clear D. Germline V gene data show CDR1 as DFQATT and CDR2 as SNEGSKA (reference sequence). This CDR3 is built from 11 residues. Trimming left V 7 bases short and J 7 bases short, with 12 bases between. The CDR3 coding sequence is TGCAGTGTTCGGGTCATGTATACGCAGTATTTT. It specifies CSVRVMYTQYF.

J is TRBJ2-1 and V is TRBV5-6, with 8 nucleotides matching TRBD2. Germline CDR1 SGHDT, CDR2 YYEEEE. The CDR3 is 14 amino acids. The J segment lost 1 base and the V segment lost 6 bases, leaving 3 bases of the junction unmatched. The CDR3 region has the DNA TGTGCCAGCAACCAGCGGGAGTCCTACAATGAGCAGTTCTTC. Translated: CASNQRESYNEQFF.

V is TRBV29-1 and J is TRBJ2-5, with 8 bases matching TRBD1. Germline V lookup: CDR1 SQVTM, CDR2 ANQGSEA. This CDR3 is built from 14 residues. The J segment lost 4 bases and the V segment lost 3 bases, leaving 7 bases of the junction unmatched. The CDR3 loop reads CSVESRGRSETQYF. The CDR3 DNA reads TGCAGCGTTGAGAGCAGGGGGCGTTCAGAGACCCAGTACTTC.

The chain has TRBV4-1 and TRBJ2-5, with 9 bases lining up with TRBD2. TRBJ2-7 explains the end of the DNA better; the J call may be wrong. The CDR3 extends over 16 amino acids. Germline CDR1 reads MGHRA; CDR2 reads YSYEKL. The CDR3 DNA sequence: TGCGCCAGCAGCCAAGTCGAGTCTAGCGGGACTTACGAGCAGTACTTC. Its protein is CASSQVESSGTYEQYF.